The rows below give T cell receptor beta chains drawn from one sample of a study of T-cell reconstitution after alpha-beta-depleted transplantation in children. Each CDR3 protein is one row after TCRdb ran MiXCR on the PCR reads. Found here are roughly 500,000 distinct CDR3 sequences, about a sixth of them singletons; the top ten hold 3% to 4%. The starting material was PBMCs from the stem cell graft donor, obtained from the stem cell graft. These receptors all stem from a human donor who donated a stem cell graft to a child with acute lymphoblastic leukemia. The CDR3 runs from the conserved cysteine through the conserved F or W. Fields, in order: J gene, V gene, CDR3 protein.

>TRBJ2-1|TRBV2
CASSDGGSSYNEQFF
>TRBJ1-5|TRBV7-8
CASSLEGYQPQHF
>TRBJ2-1|TRBV7-9
CASSPTGYNEQFF
>TRBJ2-3|TRBV4-1
CASRQGLAGGTQYF
>TRBJ2-1|TRBV4-1
CASSQVANSGRPYWEQFF
>TRBJ2-1|TRBV10-3
CAISELAGWNNEQFF
>TRBJ1-1|TRBV6-5
CASSYSVARNTEAFF
>TRBJ2-7|TRBV29-1
CSVVDGRKSSYEQYF
>TRBJ2-3|TRBV7-9
CASSSTSGYTDTQYF
>TRBJ2-1|TRBV15
CATEAGSSYNEQFF
>TRBJ2-1|TRBV5-1
CASSLARGLVINEQFF
>TRBJ2-5|TRBV3-1
CASLAGGETQYF
>TRBJ2-1|TRBV9
CASSPRPPGNEQFF
>TRBJ2-3|TRBV13
CASSPAPDTQYF
>TRBJ1-5|TRBV4-1
CASSPFQTGGYQPQHF
>TRBJ2-5|TRBV12-3/TRBV12-4
CASRATGWETQYF
>TRBJ1-5|TRBV11-1
CASSLAPVGPEGSNQPQHF
>TRBJ2-7|TRBV4-2
CASSRTHIRGQSDEQYF
>TRBJ2-4|TRBV6-5
CASSYSAGGPENIQYF
>TRBJ1-1|TRBV9
CASSAGTAMAEAFF